The entry below describes one TCR beta chain. The data originate from a study of blood T cell repertoires in COVID-19. Looking at the study overall: Samples of COVID-19 (acute and convalescent) were obtained from the United States, Italy and Spain.

V was shortened by 6 bases and J by 3 bases, with 8 bases between the two germline ends. The CDR3 has 11 amino acids. Looked up from germline, CDR1 is DFQATT and CDR2 is SNEGSKA (reference sequence). Original processing methods: From reference gene primer amplification, estimates of nucleated cell counts were derived. This table comes from immunoSEQ multiplex PCR, and its TCRdb copy is limited to in-frame clones, with some not included. V and J calls and clone size are as listed in that table; D and trimming were resolved from the DNA. This sample carries under 300,000 clones, about four fifths of them seen once, and the ten largest clones take 3.4%.

The sample comprised peripheral blood. This sequence was found in a woman aged 18-29 years with acute or convalescent COVID-19. The V call is TRBV20-1, the J call TRBJ1-2, with D uncertain. Here the CDR3 reads CSAQSHYGYTF. In DNA, the CDR3 is TGCAGTGCCCAGTCTCACTATGGCTACACCTTC.